The T cell receptor beta chain under discussion was sequenced for a study of cytomegalovirus exposure and HLA in healthy donors. Study results and limitations: Three CMV-associated chains were confirmed in vitro to be specific for CMV antigens. In terms of immune exposure information, only CMV serostatus was available. The listing of 150 or so TCR beta chains classed them as cytomegalovirus-associated.

Comment on this clone: Antigen: not known.

A multiplex PCR was run with 60 Vbeta primers and 13 Jbeta primers. TCRdb's table, derived via immunoSEQ multiplex PCR, lists solely in-frame clones and lacks some. The sample records around 140,000 clones, 70% to 90% being singletons. The ends lost 6 bases at V and 2 bases at J; junction bases unmatched: 21. CDR3 length equals 19 residues. From germline, CDR1 is LGHNT and CDR2 FRNRAP. V and J are TRBV12-5 and TRBJ1-1, with TRBD1 matching over 7 bases. This TCR was sampled from a man aged 45-65 years in good health and CMV-seronegative. Material: PBMCs. The CDR3 region is CASGPPDRALRHENTEAFF. The CDR3 DNA reads as TGTGCTAGTGGCCCCCCCGACAGGGCCCTTCGGCATGAAAACACTGAAGCTTTCTTT.